Shown below are 2 T cell receptor beta chains from a single sample sequenced in a study of blood T cell repertoires in COVID-19. TCRdb's copy holds only in-frame clones and misses some; the assay was immunoSEQ multiplex PCR. Found here are about 55,000 clones, around nine tenths of them singletons; the top ten hold around 8.5%. Sequencing was carried out using peripheral blood. Receptor source: a man aged 55-75 years with active COVID-19.

This clone was detected only once. V and J are TRBV7-9 and TRBJ2-1; no firm D call. The germline CDR1 and CDR2 sequences are SEHNR and FQNEAQ (reference sequence). V lost 1 base and J 5 bases, leaving 12 bases between the germline ends. The CDR3 is 15 residues long. The CDR3 spells CASSLVVRSNNEQFF. CDR3 DNA: TGTGCCAGCAGCTTAGTTGTGAGGAGTAACAATGAGCAGTTCTTC.

The genes are TRBV2 and TRBJ2-7; D gene uncertain. Trimming stripped 3 bases from V and 5 bases from J, with 11 bases between. The germline CDR1 and CDR2 sequences are SNHLY and FYNNEI. This CDR3 region has 13 residues. For the CDR3, the DNA is TGTGCCAGCAGTGAGCTAGTTGTCCACGAGCAGTACTTC. This encodes CASSELVVHEQYF. Based on the CDR3 plus reference TRBV2 and TRBJ2-7, the full variable domain is EPEVTQTPSHQVTQMGQEVILRCVPISNHLYFYWYRQILGQKVEFLVSFYNNEISEKSEIFDDQFSVERPDGSNFTLKIRSTKLEDSAMYFCASSELVVHEQYFGPGTRLTVT.